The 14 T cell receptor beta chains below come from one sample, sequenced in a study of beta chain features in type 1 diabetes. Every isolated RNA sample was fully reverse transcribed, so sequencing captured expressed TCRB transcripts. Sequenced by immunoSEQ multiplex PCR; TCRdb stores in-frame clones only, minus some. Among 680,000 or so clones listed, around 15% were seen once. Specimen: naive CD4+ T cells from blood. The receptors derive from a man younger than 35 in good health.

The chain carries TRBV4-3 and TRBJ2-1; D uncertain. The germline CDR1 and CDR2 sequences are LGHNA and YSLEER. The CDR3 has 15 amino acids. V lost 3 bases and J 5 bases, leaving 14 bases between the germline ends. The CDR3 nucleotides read TGCGCCAGCAGCCATCTCAGGACCACAAACAATGAGCAGTTCTTC. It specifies CASSHLRTTNNEQFF.

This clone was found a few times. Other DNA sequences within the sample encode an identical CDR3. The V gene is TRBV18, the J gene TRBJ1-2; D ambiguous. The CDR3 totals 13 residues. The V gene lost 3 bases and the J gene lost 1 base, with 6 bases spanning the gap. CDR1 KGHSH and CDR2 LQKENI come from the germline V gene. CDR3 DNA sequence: TGTGCCAGCTCACCTACCGATAACTATGGCTACACCTTC. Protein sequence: CASSPTDNYGYTF.

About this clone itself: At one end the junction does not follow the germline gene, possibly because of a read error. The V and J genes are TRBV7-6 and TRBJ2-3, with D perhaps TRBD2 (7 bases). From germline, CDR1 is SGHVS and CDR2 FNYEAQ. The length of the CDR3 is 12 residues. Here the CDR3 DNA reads TGTGCCAGCAGCTTGGGGGGGCTAGACGCCCACTTT. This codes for CASSLGGLDAHF.

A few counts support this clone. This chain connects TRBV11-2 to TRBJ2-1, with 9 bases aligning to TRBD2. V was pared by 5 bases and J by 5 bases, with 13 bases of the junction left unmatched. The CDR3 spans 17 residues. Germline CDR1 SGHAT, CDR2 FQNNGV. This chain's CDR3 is CASSPRVSGRAHNEQFF. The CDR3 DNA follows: TGTGCCAGCAGCCCCCGGGTTAGCGGGAGAGCTCACAATGAGCAGTTCTTC.

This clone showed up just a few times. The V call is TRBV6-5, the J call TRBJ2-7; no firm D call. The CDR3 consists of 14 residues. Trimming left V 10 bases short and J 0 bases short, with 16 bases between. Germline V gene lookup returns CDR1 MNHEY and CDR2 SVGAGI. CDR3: CAIRPGIISYEQYF. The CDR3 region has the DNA TGTGCCATCAGACCCGGTATCATCTCCTACGAGCAGTACTTC.

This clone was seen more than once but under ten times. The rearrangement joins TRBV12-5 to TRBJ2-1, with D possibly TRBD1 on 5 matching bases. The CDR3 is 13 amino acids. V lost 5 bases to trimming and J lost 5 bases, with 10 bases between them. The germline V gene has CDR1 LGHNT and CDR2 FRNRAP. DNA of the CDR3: TGTGCTAGTGGTCGTGGACACCACAATGAGCAGTTCTTC. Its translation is CASGRGHHNEQFF.

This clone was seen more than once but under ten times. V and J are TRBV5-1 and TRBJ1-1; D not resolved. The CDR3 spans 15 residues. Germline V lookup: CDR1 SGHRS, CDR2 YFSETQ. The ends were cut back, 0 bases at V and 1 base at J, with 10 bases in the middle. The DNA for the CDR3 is TGCGCCAGCAGCTTGGTTCCGGAACCGAACACTGAAGCTTTCTTT. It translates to CASSLVPEPNTEAFF.

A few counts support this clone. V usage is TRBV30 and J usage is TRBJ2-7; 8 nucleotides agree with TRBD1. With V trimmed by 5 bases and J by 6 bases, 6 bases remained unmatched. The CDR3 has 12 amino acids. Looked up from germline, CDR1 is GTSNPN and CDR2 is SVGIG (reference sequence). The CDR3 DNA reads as TGTGCCTGGGGACAGGGTTCCCCCGAGCAGTACTTC. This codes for CAWGQGSPEQYF.

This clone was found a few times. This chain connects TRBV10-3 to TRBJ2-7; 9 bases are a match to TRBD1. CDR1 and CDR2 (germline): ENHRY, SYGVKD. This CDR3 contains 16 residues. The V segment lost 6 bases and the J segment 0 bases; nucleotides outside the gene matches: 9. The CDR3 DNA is TGTGCCATCAGATCCCCCGGGACAGGGAGCTCCTACGAGCAGTACTTC. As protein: CAIRSPGTGSSYEQYF.

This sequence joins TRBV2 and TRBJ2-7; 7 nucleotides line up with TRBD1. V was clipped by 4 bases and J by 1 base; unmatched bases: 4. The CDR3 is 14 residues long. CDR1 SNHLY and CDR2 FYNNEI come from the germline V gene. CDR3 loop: CASSGQGNSYEQYF. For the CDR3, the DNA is TGTGCCAGCAGTGGACAGGGTAATTCCTACGAGCAGTACTTC.

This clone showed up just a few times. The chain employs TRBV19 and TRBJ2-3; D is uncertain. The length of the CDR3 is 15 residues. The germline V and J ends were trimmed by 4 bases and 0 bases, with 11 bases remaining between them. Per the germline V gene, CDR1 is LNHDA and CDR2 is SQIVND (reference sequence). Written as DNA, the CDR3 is TGTGCCAGTAGTAGTACTGTGGGAAGCACAGATACGCAGTATTTT. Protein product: CASSSTVGSTDTQYF.

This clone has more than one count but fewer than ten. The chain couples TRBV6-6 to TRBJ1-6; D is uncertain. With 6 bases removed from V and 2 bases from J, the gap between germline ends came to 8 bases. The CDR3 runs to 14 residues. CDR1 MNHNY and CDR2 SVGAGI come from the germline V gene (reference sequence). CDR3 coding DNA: TGTGCCAGCAGCCTCCGGGCCTATAATTCACCCCTCCACTTT. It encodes CASSLRAYNSPLHF.

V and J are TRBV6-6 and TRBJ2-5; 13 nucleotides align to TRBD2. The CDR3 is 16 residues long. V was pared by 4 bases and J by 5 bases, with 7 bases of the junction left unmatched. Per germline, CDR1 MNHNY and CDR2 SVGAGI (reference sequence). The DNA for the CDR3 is TGTGCCAGCAGTTTCCCCTCGACTAGCGGGGGGGAGACCCAGTACTTC. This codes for CASSFPSTSGGETQYF.

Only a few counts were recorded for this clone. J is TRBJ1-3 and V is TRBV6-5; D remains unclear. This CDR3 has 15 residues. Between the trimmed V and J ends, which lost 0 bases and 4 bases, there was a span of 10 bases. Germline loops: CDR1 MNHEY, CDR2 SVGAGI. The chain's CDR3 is CASSYSSAPGNTIYF. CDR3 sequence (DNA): TGTGCCAGCAGTTACTCGTCGGCCCCAGGAAACACCATATATTTT.